The sequence of this T cell receptor beta chain was determined in a study of type 1 and type 2 diabetes patients. Amplification started from genomic DNA. Multiplex PCR with 30 forward and 13 reverse primers amplified the TCR beta CDR3. TCRdb re-called the multiplex PCR reads with MiXCR, one entry per CDR3 protein. The sample contains under 300,000 distinct CDR3 sequences, around 47% of which appear only once. Other autoimmune diseases and infections within the past four weeks excluded donors. Each participant gave about 10 milliliters of peripheral blood. Whole-study findings and limits: Type 2 diabetes and control samples shared highly correlated V and J usage, averaging approximately 0.97. In CD4+ and CD8+ T cells, type 2 diabetes diversity exceeded type 1.

V gave up 5 bases and J gave up 6 bases; unmatched junction bases: 6. Germline CDR1 and CDR2: SNHLY and FYNNEI. The CDR3 length is 14 residues. As for this clonotype: The antigen is not known.

The rearrangement joins TRBV2 to TRBJ1-4, with 7 bases that match TRBD1. Source material: peripheral blood mononuclear cells (PBMCs). The TCR was taken from a young man with type 2 diabetes. The chain's CDR3 is CASSSRTGDEKLFF. The CDR3 region has the DNA TGTGCCAGCAGTTCACGGACAGGCGATGAAAAACTGTTTTTT.